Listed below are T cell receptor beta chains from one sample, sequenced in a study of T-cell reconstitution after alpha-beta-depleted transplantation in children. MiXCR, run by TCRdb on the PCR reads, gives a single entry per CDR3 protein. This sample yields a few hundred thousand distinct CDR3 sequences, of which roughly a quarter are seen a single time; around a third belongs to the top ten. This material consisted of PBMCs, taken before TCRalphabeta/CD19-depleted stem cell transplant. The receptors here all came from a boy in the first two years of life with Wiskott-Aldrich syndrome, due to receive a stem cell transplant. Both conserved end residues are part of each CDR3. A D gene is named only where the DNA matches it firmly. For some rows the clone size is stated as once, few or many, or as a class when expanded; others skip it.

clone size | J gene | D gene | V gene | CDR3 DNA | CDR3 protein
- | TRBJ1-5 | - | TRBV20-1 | TGCAGTGCTAGAACGGGGATTCAGCCCCAGCATTTT | CSARTGIQPQHF
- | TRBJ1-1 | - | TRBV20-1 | TGCAGACCGAAGGAAGGTGACCTTGAAGCTTTCTTT | CRPKEGDLEAFF
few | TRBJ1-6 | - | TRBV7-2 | TGTGCCAGCAGCTTAGCGGGCAGGGCCAATTCACCCCTCCACTTT | CASSLAGRANSPLHF
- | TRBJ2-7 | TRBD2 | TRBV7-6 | TGTGCCAGCAGCTTAGTAGCGGGGGTGTCCTACGAGCAGCACTTC | CASSLVAGVSYEQHF
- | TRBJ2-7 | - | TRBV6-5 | TGTGCCAGCAGTTACTCGATAGGGTCCTACGAGCAGTACTTC | CASSYSIGSYEQYF
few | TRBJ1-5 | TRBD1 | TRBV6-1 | TGTGCCAGCAGTCAGACAGGGGGCTCAGCTCAGCCCCAGCATTTT | CASSQTGGSAQPQHF
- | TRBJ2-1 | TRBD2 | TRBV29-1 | TGCAGCGTTTGGGGCCTAGCGGAGGTATACAATGAGCAGTTCTTC | CSVWGLAEVYNEQFF
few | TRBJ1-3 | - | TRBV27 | TGTGCCAGCAGTTCAGGACAGGGAAACACCATATATTTT | CASSSGQGNTIYF
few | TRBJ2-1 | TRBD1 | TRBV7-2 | TGTGCCAGCAGCTTTGGCCGGGACAGGCCCGGGTTGGAGCAGTTCTTC | CASSFGRDRPGLEQFF
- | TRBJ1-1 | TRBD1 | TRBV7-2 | TGTGCCAGCAGCTCAGGGACAGGGGCTGGTGACACTGAAGCTTTCTTT | CASSSGTGAGDTEAFF
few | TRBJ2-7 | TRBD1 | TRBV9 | TGTGCCAGCAGCGTGATGACAGGGATGGGCGAGCAGTACTTC | CASSVMTGMGEQYF
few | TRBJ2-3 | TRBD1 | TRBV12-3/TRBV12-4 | TGTGCCAGCAGAAACAGGGGAGCCATCACAGATACGCAGTATTTT | CASRNRGAITDTQYF
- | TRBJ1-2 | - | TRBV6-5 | TGTGCCAGCAGTTATAGCCAGGCCCCTAACTATGGCTACACCTTC | CASSYSQAPNYGYTF
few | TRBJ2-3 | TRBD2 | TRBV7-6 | TGTGCCAGCAGCTTAGAAGCTAGCGGGAGGTCAAATACGCAGTATTTT | CASSLEASGRSNTQYF
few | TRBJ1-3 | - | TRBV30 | TGTGCCTGGAGTGCACTCAGGAGCGCAGGAAACACCATATATTTT | CAWSALRSAGNTIYF
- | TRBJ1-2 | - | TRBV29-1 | TGCAGCGTCGGCCGCTCTTGGGCGGGATCCTTC | CSVGRSWAGSF
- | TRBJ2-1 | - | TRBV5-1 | TGCGCCAGCAGCTTGGAAGCAGGGAACCATGAGCAGTTCTTC | CASSLEAGNHEQFF
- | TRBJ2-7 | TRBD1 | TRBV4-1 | TGCGCCAGCAGCCAAGTCGGGACAGGGCCCTACGAGCAGTACTTC | CASSQVGTGPYEQYF
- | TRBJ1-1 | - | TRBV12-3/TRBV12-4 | TGTGCCAGCAGTTTGGGGAATGAAGCTTTCTTT | CASSLGNEAFF
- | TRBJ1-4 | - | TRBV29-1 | TGCAGCGTTGAGTTGAGGAGAGGGGGTTTGTTTTTT | CSVELRRGGLFF
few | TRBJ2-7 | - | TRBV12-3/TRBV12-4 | TGTGCCAGCAGTTTACTAGTCTCCTACGAGCAGTACTTC | CASSLLVSYEQYF
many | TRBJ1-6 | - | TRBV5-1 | TGCGCCAGCAGCTTGGAAAACCTACAGGGAAAGGGGGATAATTCACCCCTCCACTTT | CASSLENLQGKGDNSPLHF
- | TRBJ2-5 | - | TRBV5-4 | TGTGCAAGCAGCCCAGGGCCAAAACGGGAGACCCAGTACTTC | CASSPGPKRETQYF
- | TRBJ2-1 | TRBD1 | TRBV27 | TGTGCCAGCAGATTCCGGGACAGGGACAGCAATGAGCAGTTCTTC | CASRFRDRDSNEQFF
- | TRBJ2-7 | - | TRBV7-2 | TGTGCCAGCAGCTTAGAGGCCTACGAGCAGTACTTC | CASSLEAYEQYF
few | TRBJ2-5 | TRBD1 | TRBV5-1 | TGCGCCAGCAGCACTGGACAGGGATCAGAGACCCAGTACTTC | CASSTGQGSETQYF
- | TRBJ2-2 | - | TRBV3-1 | TGTGCCAGCAGCCAAGACCGGGGGCTGTTTTTT | CASSQDRGLFF
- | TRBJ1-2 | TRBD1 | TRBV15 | TGTGCCACCAGCAGAAATACTCCCGGGACAGGGGAACGAGGCTACACCTTC | CATSRNTPGTGERGYTF
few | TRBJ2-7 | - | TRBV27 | TGTGCCAGCAGTTTCCTTCCAGGGGAGGGCGAGCAGTACTTC | CASSFLPGEGEQYF
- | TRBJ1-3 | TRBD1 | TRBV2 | TGTGCCAGCCGGGGGACAGCTGGAAACACCATATATTTT | CASRGTAGNTIYF
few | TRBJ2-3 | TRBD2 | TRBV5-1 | TGCGCCAGCAGGGTAGCGGGAGACCGCACAGATACGCAGTATTTT | CASRVAGDRTDTQYF
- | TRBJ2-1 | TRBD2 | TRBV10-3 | TGTGCCATCAGTGAGTCGGCTAGCGGCGGTGAGCAGTTCTTC | CAISESASGGEQFF
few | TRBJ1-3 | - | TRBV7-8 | TGTGCCAGCAGCTCGGAACTGAGAAACACCATATATTTT | CASSSELRNTIYF
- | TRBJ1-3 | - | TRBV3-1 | TGTGCCAGCACCCAGGGGTGGAGCCCTGGAAACACCATATATTTT | CASTQGWSPGNTIYF
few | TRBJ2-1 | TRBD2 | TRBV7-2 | TGTGCCAGCAGCTTAGGAGCGGGAAGGGAGCAGTTCTTC | CASSLGAGREQFF
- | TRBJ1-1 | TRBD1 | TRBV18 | TGTGCCAGCTCACTCGGGACAGTCTCTCTGAACACTGAAGCTTTCTTT | CASSLGTVSLNTEAFF
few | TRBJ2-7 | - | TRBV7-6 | TGTGCCAGCAGCTTAGAATTGGCTGGGGGGCGTTCCTACGAGCAGTACTTC | CASSLELAGGRSYEQYF
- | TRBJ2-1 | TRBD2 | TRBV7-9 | TGTGCCAGCAGCTTAGGTAGCGGGAGTCCGGTCTACAATGAGCAGTTCTTC | CASSLGSGSPVYNEQFF
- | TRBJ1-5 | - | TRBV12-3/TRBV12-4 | TGTGCCAGCAGTTTAGATCAGGGGCGCAATCAGCCCCAGCATTTT | CASSLDQGRNQPQHF